This T cell receptor beta chain was observed in a study of CD8 T cells in Susac syndrome. Stable or active relapsing-remitting multiple sclerosis, untreated and meeting revised McDonald criteria, defined the controls. Both CD4+ and CD8+ T cells were negatively isolated, and TEMRA cells underwent FACS enrichment. This CDR3 has 15 residues. From germline, CDR1 is LGHNT and CDR2 FRNRAP. Trimming took off 5 bases at V and 1 base at J, with 14 bases between the two ends. Random hexamers were used to reverse transcribe an amount of about 0.45 to 1 ug RNA. Each CDR3 protein gets one entry after TCRdb re-called the immunoSEQ multiplex PCR reads with MiXCR. The data show approximately 110,000 distinct CDR3 sequences, with 90% to 95% seen just once and over 0.3% held by the top ten.

The receptor was isolated from a human donor with multiple sclerosis. The sequencing input was CD8+ T cells from PBMCs. V usage is TRBV12-5 and J usage is TRBJ2-5, with a weak D call TRBD1 (6 bases). This CDR3 reads CASGGGNRAQETQYF. The CDR3 DNA follows: TGTGCTAGTGGTGGGGGCAACAGGGCCCAAGAGACCCAGTACTTC.